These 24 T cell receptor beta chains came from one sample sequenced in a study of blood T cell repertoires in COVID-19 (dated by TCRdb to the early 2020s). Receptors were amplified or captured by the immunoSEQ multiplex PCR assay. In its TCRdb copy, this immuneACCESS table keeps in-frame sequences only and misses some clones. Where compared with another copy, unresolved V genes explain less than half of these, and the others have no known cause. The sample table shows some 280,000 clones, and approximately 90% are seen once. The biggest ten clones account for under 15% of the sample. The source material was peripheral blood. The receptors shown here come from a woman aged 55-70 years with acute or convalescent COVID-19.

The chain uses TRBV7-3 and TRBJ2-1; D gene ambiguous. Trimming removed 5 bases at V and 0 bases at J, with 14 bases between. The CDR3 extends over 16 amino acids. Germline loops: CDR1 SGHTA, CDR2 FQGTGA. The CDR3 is CASSPEVASSYNEQFF. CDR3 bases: TGTGCCAGCAGCCCCGAGGTTGCTAGCTCCTACAATGAGCAGTTCTTC.

As DNA, the CDR3 is TGCAGCGTTCTACTAGCGGGGGAGCTGTTTTTT. Protein sequence: CSVLLAGELFF. The chain links TRBV29-1 to TRBJ2-2; 7 nucleotides align to TRBD2. The V gene end was trimmed by 5 bases and the J gene end by 8 bases; junction bases not matched to a gene: 2. Germline CDR1 reads SQVTM; CDR2 reads ANQGSEA. This CDR3 spans 11 amino acids.

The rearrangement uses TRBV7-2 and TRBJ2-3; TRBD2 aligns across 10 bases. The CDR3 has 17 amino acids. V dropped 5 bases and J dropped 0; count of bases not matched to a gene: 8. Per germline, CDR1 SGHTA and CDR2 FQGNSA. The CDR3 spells CASSLPSGGPSTDTQYF. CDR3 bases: TGTGCCAGCAGCCTTCCTAGCGGGGGTCCTAGCACAGATACGCAGTATTTT.

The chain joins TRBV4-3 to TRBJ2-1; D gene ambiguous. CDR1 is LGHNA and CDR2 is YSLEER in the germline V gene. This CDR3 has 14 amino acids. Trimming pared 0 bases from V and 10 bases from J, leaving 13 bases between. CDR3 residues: CASSQELAPQEQFF. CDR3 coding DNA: TGCGCCAGCAGCCAAGAATTAGCTCCCCAGGAGCAGTTCTTC.

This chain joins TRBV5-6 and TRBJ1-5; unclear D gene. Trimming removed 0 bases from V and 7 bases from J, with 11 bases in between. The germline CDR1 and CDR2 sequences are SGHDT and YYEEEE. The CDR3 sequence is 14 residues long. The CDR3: CASSLGEGGQPQHF. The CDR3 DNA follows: TGTGCCAGCAGCTTGGGAGAGGGAGGCCAGCCCCAGCATTTT.

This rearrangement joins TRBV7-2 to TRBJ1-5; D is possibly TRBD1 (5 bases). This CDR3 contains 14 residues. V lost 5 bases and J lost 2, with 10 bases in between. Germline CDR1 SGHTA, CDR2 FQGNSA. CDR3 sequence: CASSRTGGNQPQHF. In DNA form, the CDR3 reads TGTGCCAGCAGCCGTACAGGTGGCAATCAGCCCCAGCATTTT.

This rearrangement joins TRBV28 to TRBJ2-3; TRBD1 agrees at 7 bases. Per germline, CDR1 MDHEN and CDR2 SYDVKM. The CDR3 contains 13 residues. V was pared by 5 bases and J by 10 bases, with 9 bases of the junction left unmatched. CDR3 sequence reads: CASSQGQLSAQYF. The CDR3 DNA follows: TGTGCCAGCAGTCAGGGACAGCTTAGCGCGCAGTATTTT. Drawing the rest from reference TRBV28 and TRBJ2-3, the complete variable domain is DVKVTQSSRYLVKRTGEKVFLECVQDMDHENMFWYRQDPGLGLRLIYFSYDVKMKEKGDIPEGYSVSREKKERFSLILESASTNQTSMYLCASSQGQLSAQYFGPGTRLTVL.

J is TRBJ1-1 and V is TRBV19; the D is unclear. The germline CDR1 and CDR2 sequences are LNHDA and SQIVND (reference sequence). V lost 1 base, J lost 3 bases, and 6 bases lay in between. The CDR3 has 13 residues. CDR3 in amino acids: CASSIVSYTEAFF. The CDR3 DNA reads TGTGCCAGTAGTATAGTATCGTACACTGAAGCTTTCTTT. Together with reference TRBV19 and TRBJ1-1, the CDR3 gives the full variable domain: DGGITQSPKYLFRKEGQNVTLSCEQNLNHDAMYWYRQDPGQGLRLIYYSQIVNDFQKGDIAEGYSVSREKKESFPLTVTSAQKNPTAFYLCASSIVSYTEAFFGQGTRLTVV.

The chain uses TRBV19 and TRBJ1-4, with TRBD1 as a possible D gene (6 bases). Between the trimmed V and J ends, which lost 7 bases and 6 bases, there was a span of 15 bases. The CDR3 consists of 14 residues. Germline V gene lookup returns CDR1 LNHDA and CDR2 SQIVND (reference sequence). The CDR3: CASKRAGVDEKLFF. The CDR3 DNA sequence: TGTGCCAGTAAGAGGGCAGGGGTCGATGAAAAACTGTTTTTT. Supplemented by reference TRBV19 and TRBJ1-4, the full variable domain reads DGGITQSPKYLFRKEGQNVTLSCEQNLNHDAMYWYRQDPGQGLRLIYYSQIVNDFQKGDIAEGYSVSREKKESFPLTVTSAQKNPTAFYLCASKRAGVDEKLFFGSGTQLSVL.

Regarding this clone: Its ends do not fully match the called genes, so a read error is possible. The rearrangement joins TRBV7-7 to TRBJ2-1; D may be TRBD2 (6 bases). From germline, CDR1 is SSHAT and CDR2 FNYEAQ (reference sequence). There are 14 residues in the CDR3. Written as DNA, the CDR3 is TGTGCTAGCAGCTTAGCGGTGGAGGGCAATGAGCAGTTCTTC. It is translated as CASSLAVEGNEQFF.

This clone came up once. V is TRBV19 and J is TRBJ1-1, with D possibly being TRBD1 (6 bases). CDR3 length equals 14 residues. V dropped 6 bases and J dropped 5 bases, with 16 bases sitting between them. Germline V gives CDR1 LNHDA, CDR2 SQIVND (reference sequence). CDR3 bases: TGTGCCAGTAGCCGAAATACAGGGCAAACTGAAGCTTTCTTT. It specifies CASSRNTGQTEAFF.

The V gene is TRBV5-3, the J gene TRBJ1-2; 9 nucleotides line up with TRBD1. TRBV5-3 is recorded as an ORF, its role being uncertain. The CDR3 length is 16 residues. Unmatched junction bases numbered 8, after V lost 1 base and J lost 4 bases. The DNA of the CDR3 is TGTGCCAGAAGCTTGTCCGAGACAGGGGGGTTCTATGGCTACACCTTC. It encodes CARSLSETGGFYGYTF.

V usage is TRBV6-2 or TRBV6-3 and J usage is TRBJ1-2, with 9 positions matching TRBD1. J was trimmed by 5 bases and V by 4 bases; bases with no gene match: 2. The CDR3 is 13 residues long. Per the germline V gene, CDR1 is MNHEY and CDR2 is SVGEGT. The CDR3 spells CASSWTGAYGYTF. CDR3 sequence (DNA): TGTGCCAGCAGTTGGACAGGGGCATATGGCTACACCTTC.

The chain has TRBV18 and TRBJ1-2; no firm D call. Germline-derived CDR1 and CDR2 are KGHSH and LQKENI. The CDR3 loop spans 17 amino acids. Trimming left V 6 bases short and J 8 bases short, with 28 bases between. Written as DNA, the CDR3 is TGTGCCAGCTCCCCTTCGGGAGGTGCTACCTCTATGGCGGGCTACACCTTC. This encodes CASSPSGGATSMAGYTF.

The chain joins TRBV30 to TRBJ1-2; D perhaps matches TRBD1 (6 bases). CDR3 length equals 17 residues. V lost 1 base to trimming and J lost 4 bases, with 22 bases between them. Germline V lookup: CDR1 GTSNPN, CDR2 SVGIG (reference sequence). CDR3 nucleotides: TGTGCCTGGAGTGACCCCGGTGTCGGCAGGGGAATCTATGGCTACACCTTC. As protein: CAWSDPGVGRGIYGYTF.

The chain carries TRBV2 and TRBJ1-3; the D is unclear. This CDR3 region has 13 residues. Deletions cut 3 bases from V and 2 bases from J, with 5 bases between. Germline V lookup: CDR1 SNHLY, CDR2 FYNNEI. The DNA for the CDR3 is TGTGCCAGCAGTGACAGGACTGGAAACACCATATATTTT. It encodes CASSDRTGNTIYF.

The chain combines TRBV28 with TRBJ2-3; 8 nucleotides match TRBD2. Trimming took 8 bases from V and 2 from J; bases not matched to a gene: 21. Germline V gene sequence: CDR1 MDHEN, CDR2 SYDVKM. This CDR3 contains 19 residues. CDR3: CASDSLGSIAGFFTDTQYF. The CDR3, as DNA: TGTGCCAGCGACTCCCTAGGGTCCATAGCGGGATTTTTCACAGATACGCAGTATTTT.

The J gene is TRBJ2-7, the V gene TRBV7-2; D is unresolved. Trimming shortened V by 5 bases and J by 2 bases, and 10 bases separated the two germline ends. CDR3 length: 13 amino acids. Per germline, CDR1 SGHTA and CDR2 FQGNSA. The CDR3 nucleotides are TGTGCCAGCAGCCCGGCGGCCCCCTACGAGCAGTACTTC. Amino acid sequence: CASSPAAPYEQYF.

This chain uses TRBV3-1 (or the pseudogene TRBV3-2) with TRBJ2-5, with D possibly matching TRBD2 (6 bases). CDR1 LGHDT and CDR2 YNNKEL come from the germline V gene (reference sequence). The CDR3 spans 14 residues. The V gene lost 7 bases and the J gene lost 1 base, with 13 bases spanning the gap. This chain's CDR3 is CASNKGGFQETQYF. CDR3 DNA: TGTGCCAGCAATAAGGGAGGCTTCCAAGAGACCCAGTACTTC.

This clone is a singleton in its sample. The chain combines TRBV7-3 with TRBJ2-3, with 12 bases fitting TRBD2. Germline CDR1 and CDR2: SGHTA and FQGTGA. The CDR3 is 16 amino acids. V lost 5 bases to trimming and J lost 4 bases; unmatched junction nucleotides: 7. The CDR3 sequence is CASSPRTSGEADTQYF. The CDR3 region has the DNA TGTGCCAGCAGCCCCAGGACTAGCGGGGAAGCAGATACGCAGTATTTT.

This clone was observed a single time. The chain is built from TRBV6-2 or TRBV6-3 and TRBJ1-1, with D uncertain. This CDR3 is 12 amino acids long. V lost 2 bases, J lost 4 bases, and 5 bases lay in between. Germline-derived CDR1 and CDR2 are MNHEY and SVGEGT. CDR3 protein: CASSYPITEAFF. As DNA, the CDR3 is TGTGCCAGCAGTTACCCAATCACTGAAGCTTTCTTT.

This CDR3 is CASTATMQGYEQYF. The CDR3 bases are TGTGCCAGCACCGCGACGATGCAGGGGTACGAGCAGTACTTC. The chain links TRBV7-9 to TRBJ2-7; tentative D call: TRBD1 (6 bases). The germline V gene has CDR1 SEHNR and CDR2 FQNEAQ (reference sequence). Deletions cut 7 bases from V and 4 bases from J, with 17 bases between. This CDR3 has 14 residues.

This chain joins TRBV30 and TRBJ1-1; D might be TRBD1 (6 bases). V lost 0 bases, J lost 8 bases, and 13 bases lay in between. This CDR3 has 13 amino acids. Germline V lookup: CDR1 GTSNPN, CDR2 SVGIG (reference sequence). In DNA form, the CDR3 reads TGTGCCTGGAGTGTACCCAGGACAGTAGAAGCTTTCTTT. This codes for CAWSVPRTVEAFF.

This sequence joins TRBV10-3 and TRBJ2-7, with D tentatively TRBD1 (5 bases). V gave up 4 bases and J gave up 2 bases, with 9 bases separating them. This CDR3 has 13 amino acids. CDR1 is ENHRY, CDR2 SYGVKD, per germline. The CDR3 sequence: CAISAGSAYEQYF. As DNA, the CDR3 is TGTGCCATCAGTGCAGGGTCTGCCTACGAGCAGTACTTC.